What follows are 22 T cell receptor beta chains derived from one specimen sequenced in a study of CD8 T cells in Susac syndrome. Random-hexamer reverse transcription was applied to about 0.45 to 1 ug RNA. A single record per CDR3 protein comes from TCRdb applying MiXCR to the immunoSEQ multiplex PCR reads. In the table there are a few hundred thousand distinct CDR3 sequences, around 90% of which are singletons. Sequencing used CD8+ T cells from PBMCs. The receptor source for this set is a human donor with multiple sclerosis.

V is TRBV9 and J is TRBJ1-5; D not certain. Germline loops: CDR1 SGDLS, CDR2 YYNGEE. Trimming took 0 bases from V and 3 from J, leaving 7 bases between them. CDR3 size: 14 residues. Written as DNA, the CDR3 is TGTGCCAGCAGCGTAGGACTGACCAATCAGCCCCAGCATTTT. Its protein is CASSVGLTNQPQHF. The full variable domain, rest sourced from reference TRBV9 and TRBJ1-5, is DSGVTQTPKHLITATGQRVTLRCSPRSGDLSVYWYQQSLDQGLQFLIQYYNGEERAKGNILERFSAQQFPDLHSELNLSSLELGDSALYFCASSVGLTNQPQHFGDGTRLSIL.

The chain couples TRBV6-5 to TRBJ2-1; TRBD2 agrees at 10 bases. The germline V gene has CDR1 MNHEY and CDR2 SVGAGI. The CDR3 totals 15 residues. V shed 8 bases and J 8 bases; nucleotides not matched to a gene: 12. The CDR3 DNA is TGTGCCAGCCGATCGGCACTAGCGGGAAGCGATGAGCAGTTCTTC. Translating it yields CASRSALAGSDEQFF.

The chain has TRBV3-1 and TRBJ2-1; D remains ambiguous. Trimming stripped 0 bases from V and 3 bases from J, with 6 bases between. The CDR3 runs to 14 residues. The V gene's germline CDR1 is LGHDT and CDR2 YNNKEL (reference sequence). CDR3 sequence reads: CASSQEVYYNEQFF. The CDR3 DNA sequence: TGTGCCAGCAGCCAAGAGGTGTACTACAATGAGCAGTTCTTC.

This clonotype was detected only a few times. The genes are TRBV12-3 or TRBV12-4 and TRBJ2-7; TRBD2 is a possible D gene (6 bases). The V end lost 2 bases, the J end lost 5 bases, and 10 bases lay between the germline ends. The CDR3 is 13 residues long. Here the CDR3 DNA reads TGTGCCAGCAGTTTATTAGGAGGGAACGAGCAGTACTTC. As protein: CASSLLGGNEQYF.

V usage is TRBV7-9 and J usage is TRBJ1-2; maybe TRBD1 (6 bases). Trimming took off 5 bases at V and 8 bases at J, with 12 bases between the two ends. This CDR3 contains 12 residues. Germline assignment: CDR1 SEHNR and CDR2 FQNEAQ (reference sequence). The DNA of the CDR3 is TGTGCCAGCAGCCCCGGACAGCGCGGCTACACCTTC. Protein product: CASSPGQRGYTF. Filled out from reference TRBV7-9 and TRBJ1-2, the complete variable domain reads DTGVSQNPRHKITKRGQNVTFRCDPISEHNRLYWYRQTLGQGPEFLTYFQNEAQLEKSRLLSDRFSAERPKGSFSTLEIQRTEQGDSAMYLCASSPGQRGYTFGSGTRLTVV.

The V and J genes are TRBV12-3 or TRBV12-4 and TRBJ1-2; no reliable D call. Trimming took 3 bases from V and 4 from J, leaving 6 bases between them. This CDR3 spans 12 amino acids. The CDR3 sequence: CASSFSSYGYTF. The CDR3, as DNA: TGTGCCAGCAGTTTTTCCAGCTATGGCTACACCTTC.

The V and J genes are TRBV6-5 and TRBJ1-2; TRBD1 agrees at 8 bases. Trimming cost V 6 bases and J 6 bases; bases outside gene matches: 12. The CDR3 runs to 15 residues. Germline V gene lookup returns CDR1 MNHEY and CDR2 SVGAGI. CDR3 bases: TGTGCCAGCAGCCCCGGACAGGGTCTAAGCAATGGCTACACCTTC. Translation: CASSPGQGLSNGYTF.

This chain joins TRBV12-3 or TRBV12-4 and TRBJ2-1; 7 nucleotides agree with TRBD1. The CDR3 extends over 15 amino acids. The V and J ends lost 5 bases and 4 bases, in that order; junction bases with no gene match: 8. The CDR3 loop is CASSTRDRKYNEQFF. The CDR3 nucleotides are TGTGCCAGCAGTACCCGGGACAGAAAATACAATGAGCAGTTCTTC.

This rearrangement joins TRBV20-1 to TRBJ2-7; no reliable D call. Germline V gives CDR1 DFQATT, CDR2 SNEGSKA (reference sequence). The CDR3 contains 13 residues. Trimming shortened V by 0 bases and J by 3 bases, and 9 bases separated the two germline ends. For the CDR3, the DNA is TGCAGTGCTAGAGAGGACGGGTACTACGAGCAGTACTTC. Protein sequence: CSAREDGYYEQYF.

The V and J genes are TRBV6-6 and TRBJ2-5; perhaps TRBD2 as D (6 bases). Germline V gene lookup returns CDR1 MNHNY and CDR2 SVGAGI (reference sequence). The CDR3 totals 14 residues. V dropped 6 bases and J dropped 3 bases, with 14 bases sitting between them. CDR3 sequence reads: CASSPGLEKETQYF. CDR3 DNA: TGTGCCAGCAGCCCGGGACTTGAAAAAGAGACCCAGTACTTC.

The chain carries TRBV7-9 and TRBJ2-7; 7 bases are shared with TRBD1. Germline V gene sequence: CDR1 SEHNR, CDR2 FQNEAQ (reference sequence). The CDR3 has 13 amino acids. V trimming: 8 bases; J trimming: 3 bases; junction bases outside the gene matches: 7. CDR3 protein: CASSDRVGYEQYF. CDR3 nucleotides: TGTGCCAGCTCCGACAGGGTTGGCTACGAGCAGTACTTC.

J is TRBJ1-6 and V is TRBV3-1; no reliable D call. The CDR3 extends over 16 amino acids. V was clipped by 1 base and J by 7 bases, with 14 bases between them. Germline CDR1 reads LGHDT; CDR2 reads YNNKEL (reference sequence). DNA of the CDR3: TGTGCCAGCAGCCAAGCCGCCGGTATGGAAAATTCACCCCTCCACTTT. It encodes CASSQAAGMENSPLHF. The variable domain in full, completed from reference TRBV3-1 and TRBJ1-6, reads DTAVSQTPKYLVTQMGNDKSIKCEQNLGHDTMYWYKQDSKKFLKIMFSYNNKELIINETVPNRFSPKSPDKAHLNLHINSLELGDSAVYFCASSQAAGMENSPLHFGNGTRLTVT.

The V call is TRBV6-5, the J call TRBJ2-7; possible D gene TRBD2, 7 bases. Germline V gives CDR1 MNHEY, CDR2 SVGAGI. The ends were cut back, 2 bases at V and 4 bases at J, with 15 bases in the middle. The CDR3 has 15 residues. This chain's CDR3 is CASSYEGGRMYEQYF. The CDR3 nucleotides are TGTGCCAGCAGTTACGAGGGGGGGAGGATGTACGAGCAGTACTTC.

This clonotype was picked up one time. CDR3 coding DNA: TGTGCCAGCAGTTACCCCACCAACACTGAAGCTTTCTTT. It codes for CASSYPTNTEAFF. The V gene is TRBV6-6, the J gene TRBJ1-1; D gene unclear. The CDR3 runs 13 residues. The V gene's germline CDR1 is MNHNY and CDR2 SVGAGI (reference sequence). V was clipped by 2 bases and J by 2 bases, with 6 bases between them.

The chain joins TRBV4-1 to TRBJ1-4; tentative D call: TRBD1 (5 bases). The CDR3 contains 14 residues. Germline V gene data show CDR1 as MGHRA and CDR2 as YSYEKL. With 4 bases removed from V and 3 bases from J, the gap between germline ends came to 9 bases. CDR3: CASSPGEANEKLFF. The DNA of the CDR3 is TGCGCCAGCAGCCCGGGGGAAGCTAATGAAAAACTGTTTTTT.

The chain joins TRBV7-8 to TRBJ1-5; no clear D gene. V lost 1 base and J lost 3, with 13 bases in between. This CDR3 spans 16 amino acids. Germline assignment: CDR1 SGHVS and CDR2 FQNEAQ. The CDR3: CASSLGTITPNQPQHF. As DNA, the CDR3 is TGTGCCAGCAGCTTAGGAACCATAACGCCCAATCAGCCCCAGCATTTT.

The chain has TRBV14 and TRBJ2-5, with a weak D call TRBD2 (5 bases). This CDR3 comprises 13 residues. V lost 1 base and J lost 10, with 13 bases in between. The germline V gene has CDR1 SGHDN and CDR2 FVKESK. The CDR3 loop reads CASSQAGFGGQYF. CDR3 bases: TGTGCCAGCAGCCAAGCGGGGTTTGGAGGCCAGTACTTC. Complete variable domain (other parts from reference TRBV14 and TRBJ2-5): EAGVTQFPSHSVIEKGQTVTLRCDPISGHDNLYWYRRVMGKEIKFLLHFVKESKQDESGMPNNRFLAERTGGTYSTLKVQPAELEDSGVYFCASSQAGFGGQYFGPGTRLLVL.

The rearrangement uses TRBV5-1 and TRBJ2-1, with D possibly being TRBD2 (6 bases). The CDR3 loop spans 16 amino acids. Germline V gene data show CDR1 as SGHRS and CDR2 as YFSETQ. The V end lost 0 bases, the J end lost 8 bases, and 18 bases lay between the germline ends. CDR3 residues: CASSLASAGLVDEQFF. CDR3 DNA: TGCGCCAGCAGCTTGGCCAGTGCGGGACTCGTGGATGAGCAGTTCTTC.

The chain links TRBV20-1 to TRBJ1-1, with D possibly being TRBD1 (6 bases). This CDR3 contains 14 residues. Germline V lookup: CDR1 DFQATT, CDR2 SNEGSKA (reference sequence). V lost 5 bases to trimming and J lost 3 bases, with 16 bases between them. The CDR3 reads CSAGPTGRDTEAFF. CDR3 DNA: TGCAGTGCTGGCCCCACAGGGAGGGACACTGAAGCTTTCTTT.

The chain links TRBV27 to TRBJ2-5, with no clear D. V was cut by 6 bases and J by 2 bases, with 10 bases left in between. CDR3 length equals 13 residues. Germline loops: CDR1 MNHEY, CDR2 SMNVEV (reference sequence). In DNA, the CDR3 is TGTGCCAGCAGCTTTTTCAATCAAGAGACCCAGTACTTC. Translated, it gives CASSFFNQETQYF.

This clonotype showed up just once. The rearrangement uses TRBV12-3 or TRBV12-4 and TRBJ1-5; 10 nucleotides agree with TRBD1. This CDR3 comprises 14 residues. V shed 4 bases, J shed 6 bases, and the junction held 3 bases outside the gene matches. The CDR3 sequence: CASSSDRGGQPQHF. DNA for the CDR3: TGTGCCAGCAGTTCGGACAGGGGGGGTCAGCCCCAGCATTTT.

The chain has TRBV4-1 and TRBJ2-7; D is possibly TRBD1 or TRBD2 (5 bases each). The germline CDR1 and CDR2 sequences are MGHRA and YSYEKL. Deletions cut 0 bases from V and 6 bases from J, with 9 bases between. The CDR3 covers 13 residues. The CDR3 region is CASSQDVGPEQYF. CDR3 DNA sequence: TGCGCCAGCAGCCAAGATGTGGGACCCGAGCAGTACTTC.